Below are 17 T cell receptor beta chains sequenced from a single sample in a study of blood T cell repertoires in COVID-19. TCRdb keeps only in-frame clones here, not all; method: immunoSEQ multiplex PCR. The profile shows over 45,000 clones, about nine tenths of them singletons. The sequencing sample was made of peripheral blood. All receptors derive from a man aged 50 to 60 with active COVID-19.

J is TRBJ2-4 and V is TRBV5-1; tentative D call: TRBD1 (5 bases). V dropped 7 bases and J dropped 0 bases, with 14 bases sitting between them. From germline, CDR1 is SGHRS and CDR2 YFSETQ. The CDR3 covers 15 residues. CDR3 in amino acids: CASLPDILAKNIQYF. The DNA for the CDR3 is TGCGCCAGCCTGCCGGACATTCTAGCCAAAAACATTCAGTACTTC.

The CDR3 protein is CASNIKNTGELFF. DNA of the CDR3: TGTGCCAGCAACATCAAGAACACCGGGGAGCTGTTTTTT. This rearrangement joins TRBV2 to TRBJ2-2; D call uncertain. Germline V gene data show CDR1 as SNHLY and CDR2 as FYNNEI. V lost 7 bases and J 1 base, leaving 7 bases between the germline ends. The CDR3 loop spans 13 amino acids.

This clone has just one count. This chain uses TRBV3-1 (or the pseudogene TRBV3-2) with TRBJ2-7; tentatively, D is TRBD2 (6 bases). Per germline, CDR1 LGHDT and CDR2 YNNKEL (reference sequence). Trimming pared 2 bases from V and 1 base from J, leaving 12 bases between. The CDR3 loop spans 15 amino acids. The CDR3 DNA reads as TGTGCCAGCAGCCAAAGAGGCGGGGCTTCCTACGAGCAGTACTTC. It translates to CASSQRGGASYEQYF.

J is TRBJ1-3 and V is TRBV2, with 12 bases identical to TRBD1. Germline V gene sequence: CDR1 SNHLY, CDR2 FYNNEI. Losses at the gene ends were 1 base for V and 8 bases for J; bases not matched to a gene: 3. This CDR3 is 15 amino acids long. The CDR3 region is CASSEGGQGADTIYF. The DNA of the CDR3 is TGTGCCAGCAGTGAAGGGGGACAGGGGGCAGACACCATATATTTT.

The V gene is TRBV28, the J gene TRBJ2-5, with 9 bases aligning to TRBD1. V lost 6 bases, J lost 1 base, and 6 bases stayed unmatched. The CDR3 has 15 residues. CDR1 and CDR2 (germline): MDHEN, SYDVKM. Here the CDR3 reads CASRTPDRGQETQYF. In DNA form, the CDR3 reads TGTGCCAGCAGGACGCCGGACAGGGGCCAAGAGACCCAGTACTTC.

The rearrangement links TRBV5-1 to TRBJ2-2; TRBD2 aligns across 7 bases. Germline CDR1 reads SGHRS; CDR2 reads YFSETQ. J was trimmed by 7 bases and V by 0 bases; bases with no gene match: 0. The CDR3 totals 13 residues. The CDR3 DNA is TGCGCCAGCAGCTTGGCGGGAGGCGGGGAGCTGTTTTTT. Its protein product is CASSLAGGGELFF.

The J gene is TRBJ2-7, the V gene TRBV29-1; 14 nucleotides agree with TRBD2. The germline V gene has CDR1 SQVTM and CDR2 ANQGSEA. V shed 7 bases, J shed 2 bases, and the junction held 16 bases outside the gene matches. CDR3 length equals 18 residues. The CDR3 protein is CSAGRPGLAGDPPYEQYF. The CDR3, as DNA: TGCAGCGCCGGACGACCGGGACTAGCGGGAGACCCCCCCTACGAGCAGTACTTC.

The chain couples TRBV7-9 to TRBJ2-3; D remains unclear. The V end was cut by 1 base, the J end by 6 bases, with 11 bases between. The CDR3 is 14 residues long. CDR1 is SEHNR and CDR2 is FQNEAQ in the germline V gene (reference sequence). In DNA, the CDR3 is TGTGCCAGCAGCTTAGGGCTGGTCGGGGATACGCAGTATTTT. Its translation: CASSLGLVGDTQYF.

This sequence joins TRBV2 and TRBJ2-7; D is ambiguous. The CDR3 sequence is 12 residues long. Germline loops: CDR1 SNHLY, CDR2 FYNNEI. V was trimmed by 6 bases and J by 7 bases, leaving 13 bases between them. The CDR3 spells CASRTGAREQYF. CDR3 nucleotides: TGTGCCAGCAGGACTGGCGCCCGTGAGCAGTACTTC.

This clone was picked up a small number of times. This chain joins TRBV4-1 and TRBJ2-7; 9 nucleotides align to TRBD1. Trimming removed 1 base from V and 7 bases from J; junction bases left unmatched: 8. Looked up from germline, CDR1 is MGHRA and CDR2 is YSYEKL. The CDR3 totals 15 residues. CDR3 coding DNA: TGCGCCAGCAGCCAAGCCAATACAGGGGGCCAGGAGCAGTACTTC. Translating gives CASSQANTGGQEQYF.

The chain combines TRBV9 with TRBJ1-2; possible D gene TRBD1, 5 bases. Deletions cut 3 bases from V and 4 bases from J, with 16 bases between. Looked up from germline, CDR1 is SGDLS and CDR2 is YYNGEE. The length of the CDR3 is 15 residues. CDR3 residues: CASSAGTPRAYGYTF. The CDR3 nucleotides read TGTGCCAGCAGCGCGGGGACTCCCAGGGCCTATGGCTACACCTTC. Using reference TRBV9 and TRBJ1-2 for the parts outside the CDR3, the full variable domain is DSGVTQTPKHLITATGQRVTLRCSPRSGDLSVYWYQQSLDQGLQFLIQYYNGEERAKGNILERFSAQQFPDLHSELNLSSLELGDSALYFCASSAGTPRAYGYTFGSGTRLTVV.

CDR3 sequence: CASSQTTGGSEAFF. Written as DNA, the CDR3 is TGTGCCAGCAGCCAAACTACAGGGGGCTCTGAAGCTTTCTTT. V gene TRBV7-9 combines with J gene TRBJ1-1, with 9 bases fitting TRBD1. CDR1 is SEHNR and CDR2 is FQNEAQ in the germline V gene (reference sequence). The CDR3 extends over 14 amino acids. J was trimmed by 6 bases and V by 5 bases; bases with no gene match: 7.

This chain uses TRBV3-1 (or the pseudogene TRBV3-2) with TRBJ1-2; 7 nucleotides match TRBD1. Germline trimming cut 7 bases from V and 2 bases from J; bases unmatched to any gene: 4. Per the germline V gene, CDR1 is LGHDT and CDR2 is YNNKEL (reference sequence). The CDR3 runs to 13 residues. CDR3 DNA: TGTGCCAGCACCCAGACAGGGAACTATGGCTACACCTTC. Translating it yields CASTQTGNYGYTF.

This rearrangement joins TRBV5-1 to TRBJ2-1; 7 nucleotides line up with TRBD1. This CDR3 spans 16 amino acids. Germline CDR1 SGHRS, CDR2 YFSETQ. The V and J ends lost 0 bases and 5 bases, in that order; junction bases with no gene match: 8. The CDR3 DNA reads as TGCGCCAGCAGCTTGGGTGCGACAGGGATCGACAATGAGCAGTTCTTC. Encoded protein: CASSLGATGIDNEQFF. Drawing the rest from reference TRBV5-1 and TRBJ2-1, the complete variable domain is KAGVTQTPRYLIKTRGQQVTLSCSPISGHRSVSWYQQTPGQGLQFLFEYFSETQRNKGNFPGRFSGRQFSNSRSEMNVSTLELGDSALYLCASSLGATGIDNEQFFGPGTRLTVL.

The chain employs TRBV19 and TRBJ1-1; 7 bases line up with TRBD1. Germline assignment: CDR1 LNHDA and CDR2 SQIVND (reference sequence). The CDR3 has 14 amino acids. V was clipped by 5 bases and J by 4 bases; unmatched bases: 7. The CDR3 DNA sequence: TGTGCCAGTAGTTACAGGGGAATCGGCACTGAAGCTTTCTTT. The encoded protein is CASSYRGIGTEAFF. Combining the CDR3 with reference TRBV19 and TRBJ1-1 gives the whole variable domain DGGITQSPKYLFRKEGQNVTLSCEQNLNHDAMYWYRQDPGQGLRLIYYSQIVNDFQKGDIAEGYSVSREKKESFPLTVTSAQKNPTAFYLCASSYRGIGTEAFFGQGTRLTVV.

The chain uses TRBV4-3 and TRBJ1-3, with TRBD1 matching 7 bases. This CDR3 region has 15 residues. The V and J ends lost 0 bases and 8 bases, in that order; junction bases with no gene match: 7. Germline CDR1 LGHNA, CDR2 YSLEER. The CDR3 here is CASSQDSGGGDTIYF. In nucleotides, the CDR3 is TGCGCCAGCAGCCAAGATTCAGGGGGTGGGGACACCATATATTTT.

V gene TRBV7-9 combines with J gene TRBJ2-3, with 8 bases lining up with TRBD2. CDR1 is SEHNR, CDR2 FQNEAQ, per germline (reference sequence). V lost 3 bases and J lost 2; bases outside the gene matches: 13. The CDR3 contains 18 residues. The DNA for the CDR3 is TGTGCCAGCAGCTTCTCCCTCGGCGGGGGGCCGGTCACAGATACGCAGTATTTT. The encoded protein is CASSFSLGGGPVTDTQYF.